The 32 T cell receptor beta chains below were found in one sample sequenced in a study of radiotherapy plus CTLA-4 blockade in lung cancer. Measured with immunoSEQ multiplex PCR; TCRdb has only the in-frame clones, and not every one. The sample lists 85,000 to 130,000 clones; around 85% were seen once. The sequencing here drew on peripheral blood, taken from a patient treated with radiotherapy plus ipilimumab. Receptors originate from a human donor with non-small cell lung cancer that progressed on radiotherapy plus ipilimumab. Some clones in this sample may be carry-over from other donors' samples.

V usage is TRBV5-1 and J usage is TRBJ2-7; 7 positions match TRBD1. Germline CDR1 and CDR2: SGHRS and YFSETQ. V shed 2 bases and J 3 bases; nucleotides not matched to a gene: 2. This CDR3 spans 13 amino acids. In DNA form, the CDR3 reads TGCGCCAGCAGCTTTCCAGGGGGCTACGAGCAGTACTTC. Protein product: CASSFPGGYEQYF.

The gene calls are TRBV5-4 and TRBJ1-1; 7 bases align to TRBD1. V lost 2 bases, J lost 11 bases, and 9 bases stayed unmatched. Germline CDR1 SGHNT, CDR2 YYREEE (reference sequence). The CDR3 loop spans 13 amino acids. In DNA, the CDR3 is TGTGCCAGCAGCTTTAACTCCGGGACAGAGGCTTTCTTT. This codes for CASSFNSGTEAFF.

This chain joins TRBV5-4 and TRBJ2-3, with 9 bases lining up with TRBD2. Trimming at V came to 0 bases and at J to 3 bases, leaving 2 bases not matched to a gene. The CDR3 totals 15 residues. Germline loops: CDR1 SGHNT, CDR2 YYREEE (reference sequence). The chain's CDR3 is CASSLAAGGTDTQYF. Written as DNA, the CDR3 is TGTGCCAGCAGCTTGGCCGCGGGGGGGACAGATACGCAGTATTTT.

The rearrangement joins TRBV19 to TRBJ1-2; D gene uncertain. V was trimmed by 7 bases and J by 5 bases, leaving 20 bases between them. The CDR3 is 15 amino acids. Germline CDR1 reads LNHDA; CDR2 reads SQIVND (reference sequence). In DNA, the CDR3 is TGTGCCAGTACCATATCCGGGAGGACGAGTTATGGCTACACCTTC. Translation gives CASTISGRTSYGYTF. The full variable domain, with the rest looked up from reference TRBV19 and TRBJ1-2, is DGGITQSPKYLFRKEGQNVTLSCEQNLNHDAMYWYRQDPGQGLRLIYYSQIVNDFQKGDIAEGYSVSREKKESFPLTVTSAQKNPTAFYLCASTISGRTSYGYTFGSGTRLTVV.

The chain links TRBV11-3 to TRBJ2-3, with 9 nucleotides matching TRBD1. V shed 0 bases and J 5 bases; nucleotides not matched to a gene: 6. CDR3 length equals 16 residues. Germline values: CDR1 SGHNT, CDR2 YENEEA. The CDR3 sequence is CASSLDRGQGGDTQYF. The CDR3 DNA is TGTGCCAGCAGCTTAGATCGGGGACAGGGTGGAGATACGCAGTATTTT.

The chain links TRBV5-6 to TRBJ1-2, with D possibly TRBD1 on 6 matching bases. V shed 0 bases and J shed 4 bases, with 7 bases lying between them. The CDR3 runs 13 residues. Germline CDR1 reads SGHDT; CDR2 reads YYEEEE. The chain's CDR3 is CASSLEDSYGYTF. The CDR3 DNA is TGTGCCAGCAGCTTGGAGGACAGCTATGGCTACACCTTC.

V usage is TRBV19 and J usage is TRBJ1-3; D may be TRBD1 (6 bases). The germline gives CDR1 LNHDA, CDR2 SQIVND (reference sequence). Trimming stripped 1 base from V and 0 bases from J, with 10 bases between. The CDR3 is 16 residues long. CDR3 DNA sequence: TGTGCCAGTAGTATAGGCCGGGACACCTCTGGAAACACCATATATTTT. Translated: CASSIGRDTSGNTIYF.

The table lists this clone with a count of one. The V and J genes are TRBV7-8 and TRBJ1-2; 7 bases align to TRBD1. CDR1 is SGHVS and CDR2 is FQNEAQ in the germline V gene. This CDR3 is 12 amino acids long. Trimming removed 5 bases from V and 6 bases from J; junction bases left unmatched: 3. CDR3 region: CASSLDRDGYTF. CDR3 sequence (DNA): TGTGCCAGCAGCCTCGACAGGGATGGCTACACCTTC.

The CDR3 loop is CASSIGSGGAYEQYF. Here the CDR3 DNA reads TGTGCCAGCAGTATTGGTAGCGGGGGGGCCTACGAGCAGTACTTC. The chain carries TRBV7-2 and TRBJ2-5, with TRBD2 matching over 11 bases. The J call is in doubt because the DNA end fits TRBJ2-7 better. The CDR3 length is 15 residues. The germline CDR1 and CDR2 sequences are SGHTA and FQGNSA.

V is TRBV14 and J is TRBJ2-5; TRBD2 is a possible D gene (5 bases). V was clipped by 2 bases and J by 5 bases, with 30 bases between them. Germline V gene lookup returns CDR1 SGHDN and CDR2 FVKESK. This CDR3 comprises 20 residues. Here the CDR3 reads CASSQTPGVGSNFPIETQYF. CDR3 nucleotides: TGTGCCAGCAGCCAAACACCCGGGGTCGGTTCAAATTTCCCCATCGAGACCCAGTACTTC.

The J gene is TRBJ1-2, the V gene TRBV27, with 7 nucleotides matching TRBD1. Germline V gene data show CDR1 as MNHEY and CDR2 as SMNVEV (reference sequence). V lost 4 bases and J lost 7; bases outside the gene matches: 3. The CDR3 runs 12 residues. CDR3 amino acids: CASSSHRGGYTF. The CDR3 DNA is TGTGCCAGCAGTTCCCACAGGGGTGGCTACACCTTC.

The chain employs TRBV15 and TRBJ2-7; D not certain. The CDR3 sequence is 12 residues long. Deletions cut 5 bases from V and 6 bases from J, with 11 bases between. In germline, CDR1 is LNHNV, CDR2 YYDKDF (reference sequence). CDR3 bases: TGTGCCACCAGCTGGAATAGGTTCGAGCAGTACTTC. This sequence encodes CATSWNRFEQYF.

The chain couples TRBV27 to TRBJ2-7; D possibly corresponds to TRBD1 (5 bases). Germline CDR1 and CDR2: MNHEY and SMNVEV (reference sequence). CDR3 length equals 15 residues. V shed 5 bases and J shed 1 base, with 15 bases lying between them. DNA of the CDR3: TGTGCCAGCAGTATGGGGCTAGGTTGGTCCTACGAGCAGTACTTC. Protein sequence: CASSMGLGWSYEQYF.

This sequence joins TRBV6-5 and TRBJ1-2; 9 bases align to TRBD1. Unmatched junction bases numbered 9, after V lost 5 bases and J lost 8 bases. The CDR3 loop spans 14 amino acids. Germline V gives CDR1 MNHEY, CDR2 SVGAGI. This chain's CDR3 is CASSKFSGTGGYTF. The CDR3 DNA is TGTGCCAGCAGTAAATTCTCCGGGACAGGGGGCTACACCTTC.

The chain joins TRBV7-2 to TRBJ1-2; no clear D. Germline values: CDR1 SGHTA, CDR2 FQGNSA. The CDR3 covers 15 residues. With 1 base removed from V and 2 bases from J, the gap between germline ends came to 11 bases. CDR3 loop: CASSLESAGNYGYTF. DNA for the CDR3: TGTGCCAGCAGCTTAGAATCGGCGGGGAACTATGGCTACACCTTC. Drawing the rest from reference TRBV7-2 and TRBJ1-2, the complete variable domain is GAGVSQSPSNKVTEKGKDVELRCDPISGHTALYWYRQSLGQGLEFLIYFQGNSAPDKSGLPSDRFSAERTGGSVSTLTIQRTQQEDSAVYLCASSLESAGNYGYTFGSGTRLTVV.

The J gene is TRBJ2-5, the V gene TRBV2; no reliable D call. The J call may be incorrect, as the DNA end agrees better with TRBJ2-7. The CDR3 covers 14 residues. Germline-derived CDR1 and CDR2 are SNHLY and FYNNEI. The CDR3 protein is CASSVLLQTYEQYF. The DNA for the CDR3 is TGTGCCAGCAGTGTTTTACTACAGACCTACGAGCAGTACTTC.

This clone was observed once. The chain uses TRBV9 and TRBJ1-5, with D possibly being TRBD1 (6 bases). CDR1 and CDR2 (germline): SGDLS, YYNGEE. The CDR3 consists of 15 residues. V lost 0 bases, J lost 5 bases, and 12 bases lay in between. The CDR3, as DNA: TGTGCCAGCAGCGTAGGAGTAGGGGGATATCAGCCCCAGCATTTT. Residues: CASSVGVGGYQPQHF.

The chain joins TRBV2 to TRBJ2-1; TRBD1 aligns across 8 bases. V dropped 4 bases and J dropped 5; count of bases not matched to a gene: 10. Germline CDR1 SNHLY, CDR2 FYNNEI. This CDR3 is built from 16 residues. This CDR3 reads CASSGGRGLRNNEQFF. CDR3 DNA: TGTGCCAGCAGTGGGGGCAGGGGGCTTCGGAACAATGAGCAGTTCTTC.

The chain couples TRBV28 to TRBJ1-2; no definite D call. There are 14 residues in the CDR3. CDR1 is MDHEN and CDR2 is SYDVKM in the germline V gene. V was trimmed by 4 bases and J by 7 bases, leaving 16 bases between them. The CDR3 region is CASSSTALSTGYTF. Here the CDR3 DNA reads TGTGCCAGCAGTTCGACCGCTCTGAGCACTGGCTACACCTTC.

In this sample, this clone turned up a few times. The genes are TRBV28 and TRBJ1-1; D remains ambiguous. The CDR3 consists of 12 residues. Germline CDR1 reads MDHEN; CDR2 reads SYDVKM. V lost 4 bases and J lost 6, with 9 bases in between. The DNA for the CDR3 is TGTGCCAGCAGTTCCAGCGTATCTGAAGCTTTCTTT. Amino acids: CASSSSVSEAFF.

The chain couples TRBV10-1 to TRBJ2-5, with 8 nucleotides matching TRBD2. V shed 5 bases and J 5 bases; nucleotides not matched to a gene: 16. Germline values: CDR1 WNHNN, CDR2 SYGVQD (reference sequence). The CDR3 consists of 17 residues. The CDR3 nucleotides read TGCGCCAGCAGTAACGGAACGGCGGGGGGTTCGTGGGAGACCCAGTACTTC. Translated: CASSNGTAGGSWETQYF.

This clone has just one count. The chain has TRBV15 and TRBJ2-2; 9 bases line up with TRBD1. CDR3 length equals 16 residues. Germline CDR1 is LNHNV and CDR2 is YYDKDF (reference sequence). The junction had 10 bases not matched to a gene; V was cut back by 4 bases and J by 7 bases. The CDR3 here is CATSTPGQGSVGELFF. The CDR3, as DNA: TGTGCCACCAGCACCCCGGGACAGGGATCTGTCGGGGAGCTGTTTTTT.

The CDR3 here is CASSSRLAGSTDTQYF. CDR3 DNA: TGTGCCAGTAGTTCTCGACTAGCGGGGAGCACAGATACGCAGTATTTT. The chain couples TRBV19 to TRBJ2-3; 11 bases line up with TRBD2. Per germline, CDR1 LNHDA and CDR2 SQIVND (reference sequence). The J segment lost 0 bases and the V segment lost 5 bases, leaving 4 bases of the junction unmatched. CDR3 size: 16 residues. The variable domain in full, with the rest retrieved from reference TRBV19 and TRBJ2-3, is DGGITQSPKYLFRKEGQNVTLSCEQNLNHDAMYWYRQDPGQGLRLIYYSQIVNDFQKGDIAEGYSVSREKKESFPLTVTSAQKNPTAFYLCASSSRLAGSTDTQYFGPGTRLTVL.

The V call is TRBV5-1, the J call TRBJ1-1; D uncertain. Germline V gives CDR1 SGHRS, CDR2 YFSETQ. V lost 1 base and J lost 6, with 10 bases in between. This CDR3 is 13 amino acids long. DNA for the CDR3: TGCGCCAGCAGCTTGTTCGAGGGCGCTGAAGCTTTCTTT. Amino acid sequence: CASSLFEGAEAFF.

This rearrangement joins TRBV6-5 to TRBJ2-7; 10 bases fit TRBD1. With 5 bases clipped from V and 7 bases from J, the junction kept 8 bases outside the gene matches. CDR1 and CDR2 from the germline V gene are MNHEY and SVGAGI. CDR3 length: 14 residues. The CDR3 DNA reads as TGTGCCAGCAGTAGACCCGGACAGGGGGGTGAGCAGTACTTC. Translating it yields CASSRPGQGGEQYF.

This clone was detected once. The chain couples TRBV9 to TRBJ1-1; TRBD1 agrees at 7 bases. The CDR3 sequence is 22 residues long. The germline gives CDR1 SGDLS, CDR2 YYNGEE. The V gene end was trimmed by 2 bases and the J gene end by 7 bases; junction bases not matched to a gene: 32. CDR3: CASSVNLGQRYHRLSFYSEAFF. The CDR3 bases are TGTGCCAGCAGCGTTAATTTGGGACAGCGTTACCACCGGCTCTCTTTCTACAGTGAAGCTTTCTTT.

V and J are TRBV4-3 and TRBJ2-3; 9 nucleotides line up with TRBD1. CDR3 length: 13 residues. J lost 6 bases, V lost 5 bases, and 3 bases had no gene match. Germline lookup yields CDR1 LGHNA and CDR2 YSLEER. CDR3 protein: CASSLGQGDTQYF. For the CDR3, the DNA is TGCGCCAGCAGCTTAGGACAGGGGGATACGCAGTATTTT.

The chain joins TRBV30 to TRBJ1-2; the D is unclear. In germline, CDR1 is GTSNPN, CDR2 SVGIG (reference sequence). This CDR3 is built from 15 residues. V was cut by 0 bases and J by 8 bases, with 19 bases left in between. In DNA, the CDR3 is TGTGCCTGGAGTGTACGCGGCGGCGGGTGGGAGGGCTACACCTTC. Translated: CAWSVRGGGWEGYTF.

The rearrangement uses TRBV19 and TRBJ1-5; D might be TRBD1 (6 bases). Germline assignment: CDR1 LNHDA and CDR2 SQIVND (reference sequence). The CDR3 sequence is 14 residues long. Trimming left V 4 bases short and J 5 bases short, with 12 bases between. DNA of the CDR3: TGTGCCAGTAGTACCCCGGACAGCTATCAGCCCCAGCATTTT. Protein sequence: CASSTPDSYQPQHF.

The chain recombines TRBV30 with TRBJ2-7, with D perhaps matching TRBD1 (5 bases). CDR3 length: 11 residues. Germline V gene sequence: CDR1 GTSNPN, CDR2 SVGIG (reference sequence). Trimming cost V 5 bases and J 0 bases, with 5 bases left between them. The CDR3 nucleotides are TGTGCCTGGGGACACTCCTACGAGCAGTACTTC. Translating it yields CAWGHSYEQYF.

This sequence joins TRBV28 and TRBJ2-1, with TRBD2 identical over 9 bases. Germline values: CDR1 MDHEN, CDR2 SYDVKM. CDR3 size: 15 residues. V dropped 6 bases and J dropped 7; count of bases not matched to a gene: 10. The CDR3 protein is CASSLGLAGRNEQFF. For the CDR3, the DNA is TGTGCCAGCAGCCTCGGGCTAGCGGGGAGGAATGAGCAGTTCTTC.

The rearrangement uses TRBV7-2 and TRBJ1-3; D gene uncertain. Germline-derived CDR1 and CDR2 are SGHTA and FQGNSA. Trimming removed 5 bases from V and 4 bases from J, with 12 bases in between. This CDR3 region has 14 residues. The CDR3 loop is CASSRPGDGNTIYF. DNA for the CDR3: TGTGCCAGCAGCCGACCAGGAGACGGAAACACCATATATTTT.